The 5 T cell receptor beta chains below all came from one sample that was sequenced in a study of Ad26.COV2.S vaccination and SARS-CoV-2 variants. Data came from immunoSEQ multiplex PCR; TCRdb stores just in-frame clones and leaves some out. The sample yields about 350,000 clones, 86% seen once. Described treatment: around 19 received Ad26.COV2.S at low or high dose, single or two shots; roughly 5 received placebo; per-sample allocation not given. Specimens were obtained on day 63 following the first vaccine or placebo injection. Sequences were derived from peripheral blood, sampled in a trial of Ad26.COV2.S vaccine versus placebo. All receptors come from a person between 18 and 59 years old who received the Ad26.COV2.S COVID-19 vaccine or a placebo.

The CDR3 protein is CASSLVGATNYGYTF. The CDR3 region has the DNA TGTGCCAGCAGCTTAGTGGGGGCCACTAACTATGGCTACACCTTC. The rearrangement links TRBV7-2 to TRBJ1-2; maybe TRBD1 (6 bases). The CDR3 consists of 15 residues. V was clipped by 1 base and J by 0 bases, with 9 bases between them. Germline CDR1 SGHTA, CDR2 FQGNSA.

The V and J genes are TRBV9 and TRBJ2-5, with a tentative D call TRBD2 (5 bases). The CDR3 sequence is 14 residues long. Germline V CDR1 and CDR2: SGDLS, YYNGEE. Trimming took off 2 bases at V and 2 bases at J, with 10 bases between the two ends. CDR3 coding DNA: TGTGCCAGCAGCGTGAGGACTTCACAAGAGACCCAGTACTTC. Residues: CASSVRTSQETQYF.

The chain is built from TRBV3-1 (or the pseudogene TRBV3-2) and TRBJ2-7, with 8 bases matching TRBD2. Germline assignment: CDR1 LGHDT and CDR2 YNNKEL (reference sequence). The CDR3 has 14 residues. V lost 4 bases to trimming and J lost 7 bases; unmatched junction nucleotides: 9. The CDR3 reads CASSPRGGAREQYF. The DNA for the CDR3 is TGTGCCAGCAGCCCTCGGGGGGGGGCGAGGGAGCAGTACTTC.

The V gene is TRBV19, the J gene TRBJ2-1, with TRBD2 identical over 7 bases. This CDR3 region has 15 residues. Germline V gives CDR1 LNHDA, CDR2 SQIVND (reference sequence). V was clipped by 7 bases and J by 4 bases; unmatched bases: 10. CDR3 amino acids: CASKERGSYYNEQFF. CDR3 DNA sequence: TGTGCCAGTAAGGAGCGGGGCAGCTATTACAATGAGCAGTTCTTC.

This chain joins TRBV7-8 and TRBJ2-7; 8 bases line up with TRBD1. V gave up 2 bases and J gave up 3 bases; unmatched junction bases: 6. The CDR3 sequence is 15 residues long. CDR1 is SGHVS and CDR2 is FQNEAQ in the germline V gene. The CDR3 DNA reads as TGTGCCAGCAGCTTAATACAGGGGGAGAACTACGAGCAGTACTTC. Amino acid sequence: CASSLIQGENYEQYF.